One and the same sample provided the 16 T cell receptor beta chains below, sequenced in a study of blood T cell repertoires in COVID-19. The data were produced by immunoSEQ multiplex PCR, yet TCRdb's version contains in-frame clones alone and is incomplete. The profile shows under 200,000 clones, around 82% of them singletons. Specimen: peripheral blood. These receptors were taken from a woman aged 80 or older with acute or convalescent COVID-19.

The table lists this clone with a few counts. The rearrangement uses TRBV24-1 and TRBJ2-6; D is ambiguous. The CDR3 is 18 amino acids. Trimming shortened V by 0 bases and J by 0 bases, and 11 bases separated the two germline ends. CDR1 and CDR2 from the germline V gene are KGHDR and SFDVKD. The CDR3 sequence is CATSDLPLGVSGANVLTF. CDR3 nucleotide sequence: TGTGCCACCAGTGATTTGCCCCTAGGCGTCTCTGGGGCCAACGTCCTGACTTTC.

The genes are TRBV6-1 and TRBJ1-3; maybe TRBD1 (5 bases). Trimming took off 1 base at V and 0 bases at J, with 13 bases between the two ends. Germline V gene lookup returns CDR1 MNHNS and CDR2 SASEGT. The CDR3 is 17 residues long. The CDR3 loop is CASSEGYRLNSGNTIYF. The CDR3 coding sequence is TGTGCCAGCAGTGAAGGGTACAGGCTGAACTCTGGAAACACCATATATTTT.

This chain joins TRBV5-1 and TRBJ2-2, with 7 positions matching TRBD2. CDR1 and CDR2 (germline): SGHRS, YFSETQ. The CDR3 has 17 residues. Trimming cost V 0 bases and J 6 bases; bases outside gene matches: 11. The CDR3 loop reads CASSLAGGGSIAGELFF. CDR3 coding DNA: TGCGCCAGCAGCTTGGCCGGGGGAGGGTCCATCGCCGGGGAGCTGTTTTTT. The full variable domain, its missing parts supplied by reference TRBV5-1 and TRBJ2-2, is KAGVTQTPRYLIKTRGQQVTLSCSPISGHRSVSWYQQTPGQGLQFLFEYFSETQRNKGNFPGRFSGRQFSNSRSEMNVSTLELGDSALYLCASSLAGGGSIAGELFFGEGSRLTVL.

The rearrangement uses TRBV6-4 and TRBJ2-7, with a possible D match to TRBD1 (6 bases). V lost 0 bases and J 2 bases, leaving 11 bases between the germline ends. The germline CDR1 and CDR2 sequences are MRHNA and SNTAGT. The CDR3 loop spans 15 amino acids. The CDR3 sequence is CASSDSVRGTYEQYF. The CDR3 coding sequence is TGTGCCAGCAGTGACTCGGTCAGGGGAACCTACGAGCAGTACTTC.

V and J are TRBV11-2 and TRBJ2-7; 7 bases match TRBD1. Germline V gene lookup returns CDR1 SGHAT and CDR2 FQNNGV. The CDR3 loop spans 14 amino acids. V lost 1 base to trimming and J lost 5 bases; unmatched junction nucleotides: 5. CDR3 DNA: TGTGCCAGCAGCTTAGTGACAGGGAGCCACGAGCAGTACTTC. Protein sequence: CASSLVTGSHEQYF. Filled out from reference TRBV11-2 and TRBJ2-7, the complete variable domain reads EAGVAQSPRYKIIEKRQSVAFWCNPISGHATLYWYQQILGQGPKLLIQFQNNGVVDDSQLPKDRFSAERLKGVDSTLKIQPAKLEDSAVYLCASSLVTGSHEQYFGPGTRLTVT.

This sequence joins TRBV5-1 and TRBJ2-3; 9 positions match TRBD2. The germline V gene encodes CDR1 SGHRS and CDR2 YFSETQ. The junction had 17 bases not matched to a gene; V was cut back by 4 bases and J by 8 bases. The CDR3 is 17 amino acids. CDR3 sequence (DNA): TGCGCCAGCAGCCGTTGGGAACTAGCGGGCCCAGCAGGTACGCAGTATTTT. This encodes CASSRWELAGPAGTQYF.

The gene calls are TRBV23-1 and TRBJ1-5; 8 bases are shared with TRBD1. TRBV23-1 is classed as an ORF, of uncertain function. The CDR3 extends over 16 amino acids. V shed 8 bases and J 6 bases; nucleotides not matched to a gene: 15. This CDR3 reads CASGAYRTGTGQPQHF. As DNA, the CDR3 is TGCGCCAGCGGAGCGTATCGGACAGGGACCGGTCAGCCCCAGCATTTT.

The chain is built from TRBV5-4 and TRBJ2-3, with 8 bases identical to TRBD2. Germline trimming cut 2 bases from V and 0 bases from J; bases unmatched to any gene: 2. This CDR3 comprises 15 residues. CDR1 SGHNT and CDR2 YYREEE come from the germline V gene (reference sequence). This CDR3 is CASSLPGGSTDTQYF. The CDR3 DNA reads as TGTGCCAGCAGCTTACCGGGAGGGAGCACAGATACGCAGTATTTT.

The J gene is TRBJ1-1, the V gene TRBV11-3; 10 bases line up with TRBD1. The trim removed 1 base at V and 5 bases at J, leaving 1 base unmatched. This CDR3 has 14 residues. The germline gives CDR1 SGHNT, CDR2 YENEEA. The CDR3 spells CASSLGGQGTEAFF. CDR3 in DNA: TGTGCCAGCAGCTTAGGGGGACAGGGGACTGAAGCTTTCTTT.

This rearrangement joins TRBV7-9 to TRBJ1-4, with 9 positions matching TRBD1. CDR3 size: 18 residues. Per germline, CDR1 SEHNR and CDR2 FQNEAQ (reference sequence). J was trimmed by 3 bases and V by 3 bases; bases with no gene match: 11. The CDR3 nucleotides read TGTGCCAGCAGCTTGGTTAGAGCCGGGACAGGGTCTAATGAAAAACTGTTTTTT. This encodes CASSLVRAGTGSNEKLFF.

The chain uses TRBV5-1 and TRBJ2-5, with 10 bases lining up with TRBD2. CDR3 length: 15 amino acids. The V and J ends lost 3 bases and 5 bases, in that order; junction bases with no gene match: 7. Looked up from germline, CDR1 is SGHRS and CDR2 is YFSETQ. Here the CDR3 DNA reads TGCGCCAGCAGCTGGGCTAGCGGGGGCGGGGAGACCCAGTACTTC. The encoded protein is CASSWASGGGETQYF. The full variable domain, completed using reference TRBV5-1 and TRBJ2-5, is KAGVTQTPRYLIKTRGQQVTLSCSPISGHRSVSWYQQTPGQGLQFLFEYFSETQRNKGNFPGRFSGRQFSNSRSEMNVSTLELGDSALYLCASSWASGGGETQYFGPGTRLLVL.

The chain uses TRBV5-1 and TRBJ1-2, with 8 bases that match TRBD1. With V trimmed by 1 base and J by 6 bases, 2 bases remained unmatched. The CDR3 covers 13 residues. Looked up from germline, CDR1 is SGHRS and CDR2 is YFSETQ. The CDR3 reads CASSLNRGDGYTF. CDR3 nucleotide sequence: TGCGCCAGCAGCTTGAACAGGGGGGATGGCTACACCTTC.

The chain employs TRBV15 and TRBJ1-5; D possibly corresponds to TRBD1 (5 bases). V lost 0 bases and J 4 bases, leaving 10 bases between the germline ends. Germline CDR1 is LNHNV and CDR2 is YYDKDF (reference sequence). CDR3 length equals 15 residues. CDR3 in DNA: TGTGCCACCAGCAGAGAGGGGCGGAGAAATCAGCCCCAGCATTTT. It translates to CATSREGRRNQPQHF. Complete variable domain (other parts from reference TRBV15 and TRBJ1-5): DAMVIQNPRYQVTQFGKPVTLSCSQTLNHNVMYWYQQKSSQAPKLLFHYYDKDFNNEADTPDNFQSRRPNTSFCFLDIRSPGLGDTAMYLCATSREGRRNQPQHFGDGTRLSIL.

V and J are TRBV5-5 and TRBJ1-4; the match to TRBD1 covers 8 bases. Germline CDR1 and CDR2: SGHKS and YYEKEE (reference sequence). J gave up 5 bases and V 4 bases, and 10 bases lay outside the gene matches. This CDR3 has 16 amino acids. In nucleotides, the CDR3 is TGTGCCAGCAGCAATCCCTACAGGGGGTCGAATGAAAAACTGTTTTTT. Amino acids: CASSNPYRGSNEKLFF.

The chain is built from TRBV18 and TRBJ1-1; D not resolved. The CDR3 is 13 amino acids. Trimming took 3 bases from V and 1 from J, leaving 6 bases between them. Germline lookup yields CDR1 KGHSH and CDR2 LQKENI. The CDR3 coding sequence is TGTGCCAGCTCACCTCAGGAGAACACTGAAGCTTTCTTT. Its protein product is CASSPQENTEAFF.

The chain is built from TRBV3-1 (or the pseudogene TRBV3-2) and TRBJ2-7; tentative D call: TRBD1 (5 bases). The CDR3 contains 14 residues. Trimming cost V 1 base and J 2 bases, with 9 bases left between them. Germline V gene data show CDR1 as LGHDT and CDR2 as YNNKEL (reference sequence). The CDR3 protein is CASSQGPTAYEQYF. CDR3 bases: TGTGCCAGCAGCCAAGGCCCGACAGCCTACGAGCAGTACTTC.